Presented here are 20 T cell receptor beta chains from one specimen sequenced in a study of Graves' ophthalmopathy and Graves' hyperthyroidism. Scientists amplified the TCR beta CDR3 regions from RNA transcripts. RT-PCR in the first round used HTBI primers; a second-round multiplex PCR followed. TCRdb recomputed calls from the multiplex PCR reads with MiXCR, one row per CDR3 protein. The data show 23,000 or so distinct CDR3 sequences, with around 50% seen just once and approximately 7% held by the top ten. Input material: peripheral blood. The receptors here all came from an adult woman with stable Graves' hyperthyroidism.

There are a few counts of this clonotype. The chain is built from TRBV10-2 and TRBJ2-1; TRBD2 matches at 9 bases. CDR1 is WSHSY, CDR2 SAAADI, per germline. The CDR3 totals 14 residues. The V gene end was trimmed by 8 bases and the J gene end by 5 bases; junction bases not matched to a gene: 7. The CDR3 DNA reads as TGCGCCAGCCCTGGTGCGGGAGGGGACAATGAGCAGTTCTTC. Its protein product is CASPGAGGDNEQFF.

This chain uses TRBV28 with TRBJ1-2, with D unresolved. The CDR3 spans 14 residues. Germline CDR1 is MDHEN and CDR2 is SYDVKM. The V gene lost 3 bases and the J gene lost 2 bases, with 10 bases spanning the gap. The chain's CDR3 is CASSLADGNYGYTF. The DNA of the CDR3 is TGTGCCAGCAGTTTGGCGGACGGAAACTATGGCTACACCTTC.

The J gene is TRBJ2-1, the V gene TRBV20-1; 12 bases are a match to TRBD2. The CDR3 is 19 residues long. The V segment lost 6 bases and the J segment 0 bases; nucleotides outside the gene matches: 15. Germline V gives CDR1 DFQATT, CDR2 SNEGSKA (reference sequence). This CDR3 reads CSASRASGRVLSSYNEQFF. CDR3 DNA: TGCAGTGCCTCAAGGGCTAGCGGGAGGGTCTTGAGCTCCTACAATGAGCAGTTCTTC.

The chain links TRBV2 to TRBJ1-6; the match to TRBD1 covers 9 bases. The CDR3 consists of 15 residues. The ends lost 3 bases at V and 7 bases at J; junction bases unmatched: 4. The V gene's germline CDR1 is SNHLY and CDR2 FYNNEI. The DNA of the CDR3 is TGTGCCAGCAGTGATCGGGACAGGGCAAATTCACCCCTCCACTTT. Translating gives CASSDRDRANSPLHF.

This clonotype has at least ten counts. The genes are TRBV19 and TRBJ1-6, with D possibly being TRBD1 (6 bases). Germline V lookup: CDR1 LNHDA, CDR2 SQIVND (reference sequence). This CDR3 has 14 amino acids. Trimming cost V 7 bases and J 9 bases, with 16 bases left between them. CDR3 in DNA: TGTGCCAGTAACCAGGGGCAGGGGATTTCACCCCTCCACTTT. As protein: CASNQGQGISPLHF.

This clonotype qualifies as medium-sized. The V gene is TRBV19, the J gene TRBJ2-7; 7 nucleotides match TRBD2. The V gene's germline CDR1 is LNHDA and CDR2 SQIVND (reference sequence). V shed 9 bases and J 2 bases; nucleotides not matched to a gene: 4. CDR3 length equals 12 residues. The CDR3 loop reads CASGAGPYEQYF. CDR3 nucleotides: TGTGCCAGCGGAGCGGGACCCTACGAGCAGTACTTC. The variable domain in full, with the rest retrieved from reference TRBV19 and TRBJ2-7, is DGGITQSPKYLFRKEGQNVTLSCEQNLNHDAMYWYRQDPGQGLRLIYYSQIVNDFQKGDIAEGYSVSREKKESFPLTVTSAQKNPTAFYLCASGAGPYEQYFGPGTRLTVT.

Regarding this clonotype: Because the CDR3 is missing its conserved closing phenylalanine or tryptophan, this is likely a read error. This chain links TRBV3-1 with TRBJ1-2; D gene uncertain. Germline CDR1 and CDR2: LGHDT and YNNKEL (reference sequence). The CDR3 length is 12 residues. V gave up 4 bases and J gave up 10 bases, with 13 bases separating them. This CDR3 is CASSRVEGHYTL. The CDR3 DNA is TGTGCCAGCAGCCGAGTGGAGGGCCACTACACCCTC.

By frequency in the sample, this clonotype is medium-sized (0.01 to 0.1%). This chain joins TRBV10-2 and TRBJ2-1; 8 bases align to TRBD2. The germline V gene has CDR1 WSHSY and CDR2 SAAADI. Losses at the gene ends were 7 bases for V and 0 bases for J; bases not matched to a gene: 5. The CDR3 has 15 amino acids. The CDR3 bases are TGCGCCAGCACTGGACGGGGGGGCTCCTACAATGAGCAGTTCTTC. Residues: CASTGRGGSYNEQFF.

This rearrangement joins TRBV9 to TRBJ1-2; 7 bases align to TRBD1. The V segment lost 3 bases and the J segment 8 bases; nucleotides outside the gene matches: 7. In germline, CDR1 is SGDLS, CDR2 YYNGEE. This CDR3 region has 13 residues. CDR3 in DNA: TGTGCCAGCAGCGGCCAGGGGGGTTACGGCTACACCTTC. Translating gives CASSGQGGYGYTF.

This clonotype has a count of ten or more. A much larger clone is a single base away; this may be a read error. The chain carries TRBV12-3 or TRBV12-4 and TRBJ2-7, with 7 bases lining up with TRBD1. The CDR3 runs 13 residues. V gave up 5 bases and J gave up 2 bases; unmatched junction bases: 3. In DNA form, the CDR3 reads TGTGCCAGCAGTGGGGACAGCGCCTACGAGCAGTACTTC. It is translated as CASSGDSAYEQYF.

V is TRBV20-1 and J is TRBJ2-1, with a possible D match to TRBD2 (6 bases). V dropped 6 bases and J dropped 4 bases, with 28 bases sitting between them. CDR1 is DFQATT, CDR2 SNEGSKA, per germline (reference sequence). This CDR3 has 18 residues. The chain's CDR3 is CSASSQALFGGLYNEQFF. The CDR3 bases are TGCAGTGCCAGCAGCCAAGCGTTGTTCGGGGGTCTTTACAATGAGCAGTTCTTC.

The chain links TRBV20-1 to TRBJ2-7; 10 bases map to TRBD2. The CDR3 loop spans 14 amino acids. V shed 0 bases, J shed 3 bases, and the junction held 2 bases outside the gene matches. Germline lookup yields CDR1 DFQATT and CDR2 SNEGSKA (reference sequence). CDR3 residues: CSARDTSGNYEQYF. CDR3 in DNA: TGCAGTGCTAGAGATACTAGCGGGAACTACGAGCAGTACTTC.

This clonotype was observed many times. This chain connects TRBV6-4 to TRBJ2-2, with D perhaps assigned TRBD1 or TRBD2 (5 bases each). The CDR3 totals 17 residues. Germline values: CDR1 MRHNA, CDR2 SNTAGT. With 4 bases removed from V and 0 bases from J, the gap between germline ends came to 15 bases. CDR3 residues: CASSARFGGTNTGELFF. The CDR3 nucleotides read TGTGCCAGCAGTGCCCGGTTTGGGGGAACGAACACCGGGGAGCTGTTTTTT.

Turning to this clonotype: No conserved phenylalanine or tryptophan is present at the end of the CDR3, so a read error is the likely explanation. Because the CDR3's place on the DNA is in doubt, the DNA is left out and the CDR3 is given as listed by TCRdb. The chain joins TRBV7-6 to TRBJ2-5; the table names TRBD2, a call not compared with the DNA. From germline, CDR1 is SGHVS and CDR2 FNYEAQ. Counting both end residues, the CDR3 totals 13 amino acids. CDR3 sequence: CASSPSLAGYSNT.

This clonotype was picked up many times. This chain connects TRBV27 to TRBJ1-5; 7 bases map to TRBD1. After removal of 6 bases from V and 0 bases from J, the junction contained 5 bases not matched to a gene. Germline-derived CDR1 and CDR2 are MNHEY and SMNVEV (reference sequence). The CDR3 runs to 15 residues. CDR3 residues: CASSLDRYSNQPQHF. The CDR3 DNA reads as TGTGCCAGCAGCTTGGACAGGTATAGCAATCAGCCCCAGCATTTT.

The V gene is TRBV7-9, the J gene TRBJ1-1, with D uncertain. Germline values: CDR1 SEHNR, CDR2 FQNEAQ (reference sequence). Between the trimmed V and J ends, which lost 2 bases and 3 bases, there was a span of 7 bases. CDR3 size: 13 residues. CDR3 bases: TGTGCCAGCAGCTTAACCAGTTACACTGAAGCTTTCTTT. Protein product: CASSLTSYTEAFF. Full variable domain (rest looked up from reference TRBV7-9 and TRBJ1-1): DTGVSQNPRHKITKRGQNVTFRCDPISEHNRLYWYRQTLGQGPEFLTYFQNEAQLEKSRLLSDRFSAERPKGSFSTLEIQRTEQGDSAMYLCASSLTSYTEAFFGQGTRLTVV.

V and J are TRBV15 and TRBJ1-3; TRBD1 matches at 8 bases. This CDR3 has 16 residues. V was clipped by 1 base and J by 2 bases; unmatched bases: 4. From germline, CDR1 is LNHNV and CDR2 YYDKDF (reference sequence). The CDR3 DNA sequence: TGTGCCACCAGCAGAGGCAGGGGGCAAGCTGGAAACACCATATATTTT. The encoded protein is CATSRGRGQAGNTIYF. The variable domain in full, with the rest retrieved from reference TRBV15 and TRBJ1-3, is DAMVIQNPRYQVTQFGKPVTLSCSQTLNHNVMYWYQQKSSQAPKLLFHYYDKDFNNEADTPDNFQSRRPNTSFCFLDIRSPGLGDTAMYLCATSRGRGQAGNTIYFGEGSWLTVV.

V is TRBV7-2 and J is TRBJ2-7; 14 nucleotides agree with TRBD2. Germline V gene lookup returns CDR1 SGHTA and CDR2 FQGNSA. The V and J ends lost 5 bases and 5 bases, in that order; junction bases with no gene match: 2. The CDR3 is 14 amino acids. CDR3: CASSGTSGRNEQYF. CDR3 in DNA: TGTGCCAGCAGCGGGACTAGCGGGAGAAACGAGCAGTACTTC.

This clonotype was detected many times. This chain joins TRBV20-1 and TRBJ2-3, with TRBD2 matching 12 bases. Germline loops: CDR1 DFQATT, CDR2 SNEGSKA (reference sequence). This CDR3 has 14 amino acids. The J segment lost 4 bases and the V segment lost 6 bases, leaving 5 bases of the junction unmatched. As DNA, the CDR3 is TGCAGTGCGACTAGCGGGAGTGTCGCAGATACGCAGTATTTT. Amino acids: CSATSGSVADTQYF.

The table lists this clonotype with many counts. This chain connects TRBV18 to TRBJ2-7; 11 bases align to TRBD2. The CDR3 runs 15 residues. The germline CDR1 and CDR2 sequences are KGHSH and LQKENI. V shed 2 bases, J shed 5 bases, and the junction held 5 bases outside the gene matches. DNA of the CDR3: TGTGCCAGCTCACCAGTCCAACTAGCGGGAGACGAGCAGTACTTC. Amino acids: CASSPVQLAGDEQYF.